The clone carrying this TCR beta chain was recorded many times. The data were taken from a study of blood T cells in healthy people across ages. For the second PCR, which ran for 7 to 11 cycles, a sample-barcoded 5' primer and a J-beta primer mix were used. TCRdb reanalysed the 5' RACE reads using MiXCR and keeps one entry per CDR3 protein. The sample consists of about 1.1 million distinct CDR3 sequences, approximately 38% of them appearing once. Per germline, CDR1 MNHEY and CDR2 SVGAGI. Unmatched junction bases numbered 4, after V lost 8 bases and J lost 4 bases. The CDR3 is made up of 12 amino acids.

The receptor was isolated from a young man in good health. The sequenced material came from blood. The V and J genes are TRBV6-5 and TRBJ1-2; 7 positions match TRBD1. The CDR3 DNA follows: TGTGCCAGCCGACAGGGAGGCTATGGCTACACCTTC. Translating gives CASRQGGYGYTF.